This T cell receptor beta chain comes out of a study of blood T cell repertoires in COVID-19. Study overall: There were acute and convalescent COVID-19 samples, and they came from the United States, Italy and Spain. In each case, the material was cDNA or gDNA derived from T cells, B-cell-depleted T cells, or PBMCs.

The germline V gene encodes CDR1 SGHAT and CDR2 FQNNGV. V was pared by 2 bases and J by 7 bases, with 11 bases between. The CDR3 totals 14 residues. Per the original data handling: Nucleated cell number was recorded as an estimate derived from reference gene primer amplification. Clones were sequenced by immunoSEQ multiplex PCR, and TCRdb holds only the in-frame ones, with some missing. That table supplies the V and J calls and clone size; D and trimming were determined from the DNA. In the table there are 80,000 to 95,000 clones, 85% of which are singletons. This TCR came from a man older than 75 with acute or convalescent COVID-19. The genes are TRBV11-2 and TRBJ2-2; weak D call: TRBD1 (5 bases). The sequenced material came from peripheral blood. The CDR3 DNA reads TGTGCCAGCAGCTTAAGTCAGGGCGGCGGGGAGCTGTTTTTT. It encodes CASSLSQGGGELFF.